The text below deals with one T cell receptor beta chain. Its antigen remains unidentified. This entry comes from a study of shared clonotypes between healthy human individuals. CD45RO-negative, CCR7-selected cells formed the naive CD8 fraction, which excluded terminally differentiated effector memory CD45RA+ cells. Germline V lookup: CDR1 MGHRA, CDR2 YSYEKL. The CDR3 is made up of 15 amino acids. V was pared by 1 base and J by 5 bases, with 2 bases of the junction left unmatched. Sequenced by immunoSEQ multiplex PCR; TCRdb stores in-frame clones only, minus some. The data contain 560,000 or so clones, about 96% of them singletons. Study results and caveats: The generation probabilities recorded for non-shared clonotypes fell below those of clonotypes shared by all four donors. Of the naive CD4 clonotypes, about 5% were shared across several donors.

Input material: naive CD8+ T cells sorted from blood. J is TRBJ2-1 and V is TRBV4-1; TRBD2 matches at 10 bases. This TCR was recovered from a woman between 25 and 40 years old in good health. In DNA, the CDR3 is TGCGCCAGCAGCCAAGTAGGACTAGCGGACAATGAGCAGTTCTTC. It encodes CASSQVGLADNEQFF.